The sequence of this T cell receptor (beta chain) was determined in a study of blood T cell repertoires in COVID-19. Study information: COVID-19 samples collected from the United States, Italy and Spain covered acute and convalescent phases. T cells, B-cell-depleted T cells, or PBMCs provided the cDNA or gDNA that served as material.

Original processing methods: Cell counts per sample came from amplifying reference gene primers. The repertoire was sequenced with immunoSEQ multiplex PCR; TCRdb's copy has only in-frame clones and lacks some. V and J calls and clone size are copied from that table; D and trimming were computed from the DNA. The sample holds approximately 40,000 clones, 80% to 90% seen once. The germline gives CDR1 SGHRS, CDR2 YFSETQ. V was clipped by 5 bases and J by 4 bases, with 19 bases between them. The CDR3 consists of 15 residues. This TCR came from a woman in her seventies with acute or convalescent COVID-19. Specimen: peripheral blood. V usage is TRBV5-1 and J usage is TRBJ2-7; tentatively, D is TRBD2 (6 bases). CDR3 in amino acids: CASRITPRGSYEQYV. The CDR3 DNA sequence: TGCGCCAGCAGGATAACCCCTCGGGGGTCTTACGAGCAGTACGTC.